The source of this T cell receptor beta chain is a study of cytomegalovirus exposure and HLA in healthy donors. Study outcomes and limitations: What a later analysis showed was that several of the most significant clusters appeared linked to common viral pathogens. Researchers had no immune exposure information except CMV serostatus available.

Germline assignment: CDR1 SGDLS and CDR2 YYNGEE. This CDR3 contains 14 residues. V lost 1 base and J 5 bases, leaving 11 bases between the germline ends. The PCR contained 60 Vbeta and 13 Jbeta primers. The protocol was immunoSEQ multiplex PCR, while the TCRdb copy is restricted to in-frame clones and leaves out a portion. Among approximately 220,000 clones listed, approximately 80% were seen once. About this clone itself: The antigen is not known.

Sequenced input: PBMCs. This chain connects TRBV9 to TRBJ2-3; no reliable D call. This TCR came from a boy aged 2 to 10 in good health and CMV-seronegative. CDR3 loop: CASSVRVLEDTQYF. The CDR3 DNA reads TGTGCCAGCAGCGTACGGGTTTTGGAAGATACGCAGTATTTT.